Sequencing of this TCR beta chain was carried out in a study of blood T cell repertoires in COVID-19. Original processing notes: The authors estimated nucleated cell counts from reference gene primer amplification. Profiling relied on immunoSEQ multiplex PCR, and the TCRdb table lists in-frame clones only, not all of them. V and J calls and clone size come straight from that table; D and trimming were deduced from the DNA. Among under 300,000 clones listed, 75% to 90% were seen once. V was clipped by 6 bases and J by 2 bases; unmatched bases: 10. The CDR3 covers 16 residues. From germline, CDR1 is MNHEY and CDR2 SMNVEV (reference sequence).

The receptor comes from a woman younger than 45 with active or convalescent COVID-19. Sequencing used peripheral blood. The chain joins TRBV27 to TRBJ2-1, with TRBD2 matching 7 bases. DNA of the CDR3: TGTGCCAGCAGCCCAGCGGGGCTGAGAACCTACAATGAGCAGTTCTTC. Amino acids: CASSPAGLRTYNEQFF.